The rows below give T cell receptor beta chains drawn from one sample of a study of CD8+ T cells in alopecia areata. TCRdb's table, derived via immunoSEQ multiplex PCR, lists solely in-frame clones and lacks some. The sample holds hundreds of thousands of clones, roughly 69% seen once. The material sequenced was CD4+ T cells sorted from blood, taken at week 0. These receptors were taken from a human donor with alopecia areata. CDR3s include the opening cysteine and the closing phenylalanine or tryptophan. Each record gives: D gene, clone size, V gene, J gene, CDR3 protein, CDR3 DNA. A D gene is named only where the DNA matches it firmly. Part of the rows lack a size; the others show once, few, many or a class for expanded clones.

D: .; size: .; V: TRBV30; J: TRBJ2-2; CDR3: CAWRELRNTGELFF; DNA: TGTGCCTGGAGAGAACTCCGGAACACCGGGGAGCTGTTTTTT
D: TRBD1; size: .; V: TRBV25-1; J: TRBJ2-7; CDR3: CASSNEGQGAYEQYF; DNA: TGTGCCAGCAGTAACGAAGGACAGGGGGCTTACGAGCAGTACTTC
D: .; size: .; V: TRBV2; J: TRBJ1-1; CDR3: CASSERGRDTEAFF; DNA: TGTGCCAGCAGTGAAAGAGGGAGGGACACTGAAGCTTTCTTT
D: .; size: .; V: TRBV10-3; J: TRBJ2-7; CDR3: CAISVLQDPYEQYF; DNA: TGTGCCATCAGCGTGTTACAGGACCCCTACGAGCAGTACTTC
D: TRBD1; size: .; V: TRBV30; J: TRBJ1-6; CDR3: CAWRMDRVESPLHF; DNA: TGTGCCTGGCGGATGGACAGGGTGGAATCACCCCTCCACTTT
D: .; size: .; V: TRBV2; J: TRBJ1-1; CDR3: CASSVYTEAFF; DNA: TGTGCCAGCAGTGTGTACACTGAAGCTTTCTTT
D: .; size: .; V: TRBV6-5; J: TRBJ2-1; CDR3: CASSYLRGDEQFF; DNA: TGTGCCAGCAGTTACCTCCGGGGCGATGAGCAGTTCTTC
D: .; size: few; V: TRBV29-1; J: TRBJ1-1; CDR3: CSVQITEAFF; DNA: TGCAGCGTCCAGATCACTGAAGCTTTCTTT
D: TRBD1; size: few; V: TRBV29-1; J: TRBJ2-7; CDR3: CSVLTGVSSYEQYF; DNA: TGCAGCGTACTGACAGGGGTAAGCTCCTACGAGCAGTACTTC
D: .; size: .; V: TRBV30; J: TRBJ2-1; CDR3: CAWSMGYNEQFF; DNA: TGTGCCTGGAGTATGGGCTACAATGAGCAGTTCTTC
D: .; size: .; V: TRBV30; J: TRBJ1-1; CDR3: CAWIGGRAFF; DNA: TGTGCCTGGATCGGGGGGCGAGCTTTCTTT
D: TRBD1; size: .; V: TRBV30; J: TRBJ1-5; CDR3: CAWPFPDRGKDQPQHF; DNA: TGTGCCTGGCCGTTCCCGGACAGGGGAAAGGATCAGCCCCAGCATTTT
D: .; size: .; V: TRBV30; J: TRBJ2-5; CDR3: CAWSPLRGMGYF; DNA: TGTGCCTGGAGCCCCCTTAGGGGGATGGGATACTTC
D: .; size: once; V: TRBV29-1; J: TRBJ2-3; CDR3: CSVSPGTSTDTQYF; DNA: TGCAGCGTGTCACCTGGGACTAGCACAGATACGCAGTATTTT
D: .; size: .; V: TRBV27; J: TRBJ1-2; CDR3: CASSPSARGYGYTF; DNA: TGTGCCAGCAGTCCCAGCGCCAGGGGCTATGGCTACACCTTC
D: .; size: once; V: TRBV28; J: TRBJ1-6; CDR3: CASSFRSVLSPLHF; DNA: TGTGCCAGCAGTTTTCGGTCGGTTCTTTCACCCCTCCACTTT
D: TRBD1; size: .; V: TRBV15; J: TRBJ1-5; CDR3: CATSNDRGPRGPQHF; DNA: TGTGCCACCAGCAACGACAGGGGGCCGCGGGGGCCCCAGCATTTT
D: .; size: .; V: TRBV7-2; J: TRBJ2-3; CDR3: CASSLAAGSTDTQYF; DNA: TGTGCCAGCAGCTTAGCGGCGGGCAGCACAGATACGCAGTATTTT
D: TRBD1; size: few; V: TRBV7-2; J: TRBJ2-7; CDR3: CASSPRDRGYEQYF; DNA: TGTGCCAGCAGCCCCCGGGACAGGGGCTACGAGCAGTACTTC
D: TRBD2; size: .; V: TRBV29-1; J: TRBJ2-7; CDR3: CSVGEGIDEQYF; DNA: TGCAGCGTGGGGGAGGGGATCGACGAGCAGTACTTC
D: .; size: .; V: TRBV11-1; J: TRBJ2-7; CDR3: CASSLVPGWYEQYF; DNA: TGTGCCAGCAGCTTAGTCCCAGGGTGGTACGAGCAGTACTTC
D: .; size: few; V: TRBV30; J: TRBJ2-3; CDR3: CAWSVFSGTKQYF; DNA: TGTGCCTGGAGTGTATTTTCCGGAACGAAGCAGTATTTT
D: .; size: .; V: TRBV18; J: TRBJ2-1; CDR3: CASSPGQSSYNEQFF; DNA: TGTGCCAGCTCACCAGGACAGTCTTCCTACAATGAGCAGTTCTTC
D: .; size: few; V: TRBV30; J: TRBJ2-5; CDR3: CAWSVPYPLGQETQYF; DNA: TGTGCCTGGAGTGTACCGTACCCTCTCGGCCAAGAGACCCAGTACTTC
D: .; size: .; V: TRBV7-3; J: TRBJ2-5; CDR3: CASSFDYQETQYF; DNA: TGTGCCAGCAGCTTCGACTACCAAGAGACCCAGTACTTC
D: .; size: .; V: TRBV30; J: TRBJ2-7; CDR3: CAWSVRPSSSYEQYF; DNA: TGTGCCTGGAGTGTACGACCGTCGAGCTCCTACGAGCAGTACTTC
D: .; size: .; V: TRBV2; J: TRBJ1-5; CDR3: CASSALAPNQPQHF; DNA: TGTGCCAGCAGTGCTTTGGCACCTAATCAGCCCCAGCATTTT
D: .; size: .; V: TRBV30; J: TRBJ2-6; CDR3: CAWSARISGANVLTF; DNA: TGTGCCTGGAGTGCCCGGATCTCTGGGGCCAACGTCCTGACTTTC
D: .; size: many; V: TRBV5-4; J: TRBJ2-1; CDR3: CASSLAPISHNEQFF; DNA: TGTGCCAGCAGCTTGGCCCCGATTAGCCACAATGAGCAGTTCTTC
D: .; size: .; V: TRBV7-2; J: TRBJ2-5; CDR3: CASSLVGRETQYF; DNA: TGTGCCAGCAGCTTAGTAGGGCGGGAGACCCAGTACTTC
D: .; size: once; V: TRBV30; J: TRBJ2-7; CDR3: CAWSIGGFSYEQYF; DNA: TGTGCCTGGAGTATAGGGGGGTTCTCCTACGAGCAGTACTTC
D: .; size: once; V: TRBV27; J: TRBJ2-5; CDR3: CASSLRRQETQYF; DNA: TGTGCCAGCAGTTTGAGACGCCAAGAGACCCAGTACTTC
D: .; size: .; V: TRBV5-1; J: TRBJ2-7; CDR3: CASSPTAGSYEQYF; DNA: TGCGCCAGCAGCCCAACTGCGGGGTCCTACGAGCAGTACTTC
D: .; size: once; V: TRBV15; J: TRBJ2-7; CDR3: CATSRVDSTYEQYF; DNA: TGTGCCACCAGCAGAGTGGACAGTACCTACGAGCAGTACTTC
D: .; size: few; V: TRBV6-5; J: TRBJ1-6; CDR3: CASSSPGQASPLHF; DNA: TGTGCCAGCAGTTCTCCGGGACAAGCTTCACCCCTCCACTTT
D: .; size: few; V: TRBV7-2; J: TRBJ2-7; CDR3: CASRPRGYSYEQYF; DNA: TGTGCCAGCAGGCCCCGGGGGTACTCCTACGAGCAGTACTTC
D: TRBD1; size: .; V: TRBV30; J: TRBJ2-5; CDR3: CAWSVDRGRETQYF; DNA: TGTGCCTGGAGTGTGGACAGGGGACGGGAGACCCAGTACTTC
D: .; size: .; V: TRBV25-1; J: TRBJ1-1; CDR3: CASSEYSWVITEAFF; DNA: TGTGCCAGCAGTGAATATTCGTGGGTTATAACTGAAGCTTTCTTT
D: TRBD1; size: .; V: TRBV2; J: TRBJ2-4; CDR3: CASSDATGPVMYF; DNA: TGTGCCAGCAGTGATGCGACAGGGCCGGTGATGTACTTC
D: .; size: .; V: TRBV5-8; J: TRBJ2-6; CDR3: CASSSGPRDAISGANVLTF; DNA: TGTGCCAGCAGTTCGGGTCCCAGGGATGCTATCTCTGGGGCCAACGTCCTGACTTTC
D: TRBD1; size: once; V: TRBV29-1; J: TRBJ2-7; CDR3: CSVSWGQGAYEQYF; DNA: TGCAGCGTTTCCTGGGGACAGGGGGCCTACGAGCAGTACTTC
D: .; size: .; V: TRBV15; J: TRBJ1-1; CDR3: CATSRDLEGEAFF; DNA: TGTGCCACCAGCAGAGATCTGGAAGGTGAAGCTTTCTTT